The T cell receptor (beta chain) described here comes from a study of T cells after posttransplantation cyclophosphamide. Only in-frame clones appear in the TCRdb table, and some are missing; sequencing was by immunoSEQ multiplex PCR. The repertoire holds fewer than 45,000 clones, with over 75% as singletons. Study outcomes and limitations: Recipient CMV seropositivity and CMV reactivation strongly tracked TRB clonality. Later post-transplant blood repertoires were often dominated by donor CD8+ memory clones.

As concerns this clone: What it recognizes is unknown.

V shed 4 bases and J 5 bases; nucleotides not matched to a gene: 7. The CDR3 contains 16 residues. The V gene's germline CDR1 is SGDLS and CDR2 YYNGEE. Busulfan-fludarabine conditioning, marrow transplant, and cyclophosphamide on days +3 and +4 were administered. Sample: CD4+ T cells sorted from blood, taken roughly 250 weeks after a stem cell transplant with posttransplant cyclophosphamide. The receptor was derived from a female patient in her forties or fifties who received an allogeneic stem cell transplant from a related donor, was CMV-positive, and had no GVHD. Part of the T cells may come from the graft donor. The V gene is TRBV9, the J gene TRBJ1-5; 12 bases line up with TRBD1. This CDR3 reads CASSRGTGGSYQPQHF. The CDR3 DNA sequence: TGTGCCAGCAGCAGGGGGACAGGGGGCTCGTATCAGCCCCAGCATTTT.